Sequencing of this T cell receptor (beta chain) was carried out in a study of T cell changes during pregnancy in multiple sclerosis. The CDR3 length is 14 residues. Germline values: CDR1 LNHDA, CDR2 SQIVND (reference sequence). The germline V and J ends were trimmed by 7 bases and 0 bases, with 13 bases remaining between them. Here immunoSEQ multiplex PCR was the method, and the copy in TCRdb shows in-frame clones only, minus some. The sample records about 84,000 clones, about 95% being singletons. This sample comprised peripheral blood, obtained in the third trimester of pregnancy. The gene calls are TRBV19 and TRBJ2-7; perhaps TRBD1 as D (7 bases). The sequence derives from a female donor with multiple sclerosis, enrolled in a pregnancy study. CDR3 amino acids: CASTRQGGSYEQYF. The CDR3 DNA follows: TGTGCCAGTACTCGACAGGGAGGCTCCTACGAGCAGTACTTC. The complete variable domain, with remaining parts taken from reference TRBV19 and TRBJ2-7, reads DGGITQSPKYLFRKEGQNVTLSCEQNLNHDAMYWYRQDPGQGLRLIYYSQIVNDFQKGDIAEGYSVSREKKESFPLTVTSAQKNPTAFYLCASTRQGGSYEQYFGPGTRLTVT.